These 13 T cell receptor beta chains originate from one sample sequenced in a study of shared clonotypes between healthy human individuals. The naive CD8 population came from CD45RO-negative cells selected for CCR7, without terminally differentiated effector memory CD45RA+ cells. TCRdb's copy holds only in-frame clones and misses some; the assay was immunoSEQ multiplex PCR. Here the sample spans around 1.9 million clones, 93% being singletons. Sequenced sample: naive CD8+ T cells from PBMCs. Receptors were obtained from a man between 18 and 29 years old in good health. Some clones in this sample may be carry-over from other donors' samples.

This chain connects TRBV4-3 to TRBJ2-3, with 12 bases lining up with TRBD2. CDR1 is LGHNA and CDR2 is YSLEER in the germline V gene. J lost 3 bases, V lost 2 bases, and 6 bases had no gene match. This CDR3 comprises 17 residues. The DNA of the CDR3 is TGCGCCAGCAGCCAATCGCTAGCGGGAGGGCCGACAGATACGCAGTATTTT. As protein: CASSQSLAGGPTDTQYF.

This chain connects TRBV11-2 to TRBJ2-7; D gene uncertain. Trimming took 1 base from V and 2 from J, leaving 9 bases between them. CDR1 is SGHAT, CDR2 FQNNGV, per germline. The CDR3 contains 14 residues. The CDR3 loop reads CASSLAADPYEQYF. In DNA form, the CDR3 reads TGTGCCAGCAGCTTAGCCGCAGACCCCTACGAGCAGTACTTC.

CDR3 loop: CAWGRTNTEAFF. DNA for the CDR3: TGTGCCTGGGGACGAACGAACACTGAAGCTTTCTTT. The chain has TRBV11-2 and TRBJ1-1, with D possibly TRBD1 on 5 matching bases. This CDR3 is 12 amino acids long. Per germline, CDR1 SGHAT and CDR2 FQNNGV. Trimming shortened V by 11 bases and J by 1 base, and 11 bases separated the two germline ends.

The CDR3 nucleotides read TGTGCCAGCAGCTCAAGACGCGACAGGGGGGGACTAAATGAGCAGTTCTTC. Its protein product is CASSSRRDRGGLNEQFF. This rearrangement joins TRBV7-2 to TRBJ2-1, with 9 bases aligning to TRBD1. The V gene's germline CDR1 is SGHTA and CDR2 FQGNSA. CDR3 size: 17 residues. V was pared by 4 bases and J by 7 bases, with 14 bases of the junction left unmatched.

As for this clone: The identical CDR3 is also encoded by other nucleotide sequences in the sample. V is TRBV29-1 and J is TRBJ2-1; 14 bases are shared with TRBD2. This CDR3 is 16 amino acids long. V was clipped by 3 bases and J by 2 bases; unmatched bases: 3. Germline CDR1 and CDR2: SQVTM and ANQGSEA. The CDR3 bases are TGCAGCGTTGAGGGACTAGCGGGAGCCCCCTACAATGAGCAGTTCTTC. This codes for CSVEGLAGAPYNEQFF.

In its sample, this clone was seen a few times. The rearrangement links TRBV12-5 to TRBJ1-5; no reliable D call. CDR1 is LGHNT, CDR2 FRNRAP, per germline. The V end was cut by 8 bases, the J end by 2 bases, with 13 bases between. CDR3 length equals 14 residues. CDR3 sequence (DNA): TGTGCTAGTTCCCTTGGGTTCGGCAATCAGCCCCAGCATTTT. Translating gives CASSLGFGNQPQHF.

The gene calls are TRBV27 and TRBJ1-1, with D unclear. Deletions cut 0 bases from V and 5 bases from J, with 13 bases between. The CDR3 runs 15 residues. CDR1 is MNHEY, CDR2 SMNVEV, per germline (reference sequence). CDR3 bases: TGTGCCAGCAGTTTATCGGTCGAGGGTGTGACTGAAGCTTTCTTT. Translated, it gives CASSLSVEGVTEAFF.

In the case of this clone: This same CDR3 is encoded by further DNA sequences in the sample. The rearrangement links TRBV19 to TRBJ1-5; D is unresolved. The CDR3 covers 12 residues. Germline CDR1 LNHDA, CDR2 SQIVND (reference sequence). The V gene lost 8 bases and the J gene lost 1 base, with 6 bases spanning the gap. The CDR3 DNA is TGTGCCAGTTCGTACAGCAATCAGCCCCAGCATTTT. It encodes CASSYSNQPQHF.

This clone showed up just a few times. The rearrangement links TRBV4-1 to TRBJ1-2; the D gene is possibly TRBD1 (5 bases). The CDR3 runs 15 residues. The ends were cut back, 0 bases at V and 3 bases at J, with 11 bases in the middle. CDR1 and CDR2 (germline): MGHRA, YSYEKL. The CDR3 loop is CASSQDSGTYYGYTF. The CDR3, as DNA: TGCGCCAGCAGCCAAGATTCCGGGACCTACTATGGCTACACCTTC.

The chain is built from TRBV4-2 and TRBJ1-4; no reliable D call. There are 13 residues in the CDR3. V gave up 0 bases and J gave up 8 bases, with 7 bases separating them. Germline lookup yields CDR1 LGHNA and CDR2 YNFKEQ. The CDR3 DNA sequence: TGTGCCAGCAGCCAAGACCCCCACGAAAAACTGTTTTTT. Amino acid sequence: CASSQDPHEKLFF.

The V call is TRBV7-2, the J call TRBJ2-1; 8 nucleotides match TRBD2. Germline CDR1 SGHTA, CDR2 FQGNSA. After removal of 5 bases from V and 8 bases from J, the junction contained 8 bases not matched to a gene. The CDR3 is made up of 14 amino acids. CDR3 DNA: TGTGCCAGCAGCCCCGGGGTAGCGGGATATGAGCAGTTCTTC. It is translated as CASSPGVAGYEQFF.

The V call is TRBV5-1, the J call TRBJ2-2, with 12 bases aligning to TRBD2. The V and J ends lost 4 bases and 3 bases, in that order; junction bases with no gene match: 10. CDR1 is SGHRS, CDR2 YFSETQ, per germline. CDR3 length: 18 amino acids. The CDR3 region is CASSLRASGRADTGELFF. In DNA form, the CDR3 reads TGCGCCAGCAGCCTCAGGGCTAGCGGGAGGGCAGACACCGGGGAGCTGTTTTTT.

The rearrangement uses TRBV27 and TRBJ2-7; 7 bases agree with TRBD1. Germline values: CDR1 MNHEY, CDR2 SMNVEV (reference sequence). This CDR3 region has 14 residues. V lost 8 bases to trimming and J lost 0 bases; unmatched junction nucleotides: 7. In nucleotides, the CDR3 is TGTGCCAGCCGACTGGGACAGAGCTCCTACGAGCAGTACTTC. Translation: CASRLGQSSYEQYF.